The clone carrying this T cell receptor (beta chain) was seen repeatedly, ten times or more. TRAV and TRBV primers primed cDNA for both TCRalpha and TCRbeta. TCRs were put through roughly 19 PCR cycles of amplification with Phusion. A constant-region primer and the V-primer adapter served as the primer pair. MiXCR, run by TCRdb on the reads, gives a single entry per CDR3 protein. The sample yields 65,000 to 85,000 distinct CDR3 sequences, 15% to 20% seen once. This sample was taken from a study of low-dose radiotherapy and immunotherapy resistance in tumors. Turning to the study itself: Administration of intravenous cyclophosphamide at 200 mg/m2 took place every two weeks, one day before radiation and immunotherapy.

This CDR3 region has 15 residues. The V gene end was trimmed by 5 bases and the J gene end by 6 bases; junction bases not matched to a gene: 7. The germline gives CDR1 SGHNT, CDR2 YYREEE (reference sequence). Sample time point: after trial treatment. Noted treatment: LDRT plus nivolumab, ipilimumab, low-dose cyclophosphamide and aspirin (RACIN trial). The material sequenced was PBMCs, taken after low-dose radiotherapy plus immunotherapy. The TCR was taken from a male donor with prostate cancer. The chain uses TRBV5-4 and TRBJ2-7, with 14 positions matching TRBD2. CDR3 sequence (DNA): TGTGCCAGCAGGAAGGGACTAGCGGGAGATTCCGAGCAGTACTTC. Translation gives CASRKGLAGDSEQYF.